A selection of T cell receptor beta chains follows, all from one sample in a study of lymphopenia after photon versus proton radiotherapy. TCRdb's table, derived via immunoSEQ multiplex PCR, lists solely in-frame clones and lacks some. The table includes 30,000 to 40,000 clones, approximately 87% detected once. The sample in question was peripheral blood, obtained from a patient treated with proton-based radiotherapy. Source of these receptors: a woman aged 70 to 79 with pancreatic cancer. CDR3s include the opening cysteine and the closing phenylalanine or tryptophan. D genes are given only for firm matches. The size of a clone is reported for some rows only, either as once, few or many, or as a class for expanded clones.

cdr3_aa: CASRFRDLLYEQYF; cdr3_nt: TGTGCCAGCAGGTTCCGGGACCTTCTTTACGAGCAGTACTTC; j_call: TRBJ2-7; clone_size: .; d_call: .; v_call: TRBV2
cdr3_aa: CAISESTQGNNEQFF; cdr3_nt: TGTGCCATCAGTGAGTCTACTCAGGGAAACAATGAGCAGTTCTTC; j_call: TRBJ2-1; clone_size: .; d_call: .; v_call: TRBV10-3
cdr3_aa: CASSLPTARANYEQYF; cdr3_nt: TGTGCCAGCAGTTTGCCGACTGCTCGGGCTAACTACGAGCAGTACTTC; j_call: TRBJ2-7; clone_size: .; d_call: .; v_call: TRBV28
cdr3_aa: CSVGPGLAGQWYF; cdr3_nt: TGCAGCGTTGGCCCCGGTCTAGCGGGGCAGTGGTACTTC; j_call: TRBJ2-7; clone_size: .; d_call: TRBD2; v_call: TRBV29-1
cdr3_aa: CASSETSGSLYEQFF; cdr3_nt: TGTGCCAGCAGCGAGACTAGCGGGAGTTTATATGAGCAGTTCTTC; j_call: TRBJ2-1; clone_size: .; d_call: TRBD2; v_call: TRBV9
cdr3_aa: CASSFRLAEQETQYF; cdr3_nt: TGTGCCAGTAGCTTTAGACTAGCGGAGCAGGAGACCCAGTACTTC; j_call: TRBJ2-5; clone_size: .; d_call: TRBD2; v_call: TRBV19
cdr3_aa: CASSKNFYNEQFF; cdr3_nt: TGTGCCAGTAGCAAAAATTTCTACAATGAGCAGTTCTTC; j_call: TRBJ2-1; clone_size: .; d_call: .; v_call: TRBV19
cdr3_aa: CAISEPGRTNNEQFF; cdr3_nt: TGTGCCATCAGTGAGCCGGGACGGACCAACAATGAGCAGTTCTTC; j_call: TRBJ2-1; clone_size: once; d_call: .; v_call: TRBV10-3
cdr3_aa: CASRTSSGNSYEQYF; cdr3_nt: TGTGCCAGCCGGACTTCCTCAGGTAACTCCTACGAGCAGTACTTC; j_call: TRBJ2-7; clone_size: .; d_call: .; v_call: TRBV6-6
cdr3_aa: CASSLLTGRGDTDTQYF; cdr3_nt: TGTGCCAGCAGCCTCCTGACAGGCCGTGGGGATACAGATACGCAGTATTTT; j_call: TRBJ2-3; clone_size: .; d_call: .; v_call: TRBV11-1
cdr3_aa: CASSLKGQRGWSYEQYF; cdr3_nt: TGTGCCAGCAGTTTAAAGGGCCAGCGGGGGTGGTCCTACGAGCAGTACTTC; j_call: TRBJ2-7; clone_size: .; d_call: TRBD2; v_call: TRBV27
cdr3_aa: CASRPEQGMNTEAFF; cdr3_nt: TGCGCCAGCAGACCAGAACAGGGGATGAACACTGAAGCTTTCTTT; j_call: TRBJ1-1; clone_size: .; d_call: TRBD1; v_call: TRBV4-1
cdr3_aa: CASSSAGERSPLHF; cdr3_nt: TGTGCCAGCAGCTCAGCAGGGGAGCGTTCACCCCTCCACTTT; j_call: TRBJ1-6; clone_size: .; d_call: .; v_call: TRBV7-9
cdr3_aa: CATSDLFWANYGYTF; cdr3_nt: TGTGCCACCAGCGATCTGTTTTGGGCTAACTATGGCTACACCTTC; j_call: TRBJ1-2; clone_size: .; d_call: .; v_call: TRBV15
cdr3_aa: CASTYTGNYGYTF; cdr3_nt: TGTGCCAGCACCTACACAGGGAACTATGGCTACACCTTC; j_call: TRBJ1-2; clone_size: .; d_call: .; v_call: TRBV5-6
cdr3_aa: CSFGGASLDNEQFF; cdr3_nt: TGCAGCTTTGGGGGGGCTAGCTTAGACAATGAGCAGTTCTTC; j_call: TRBJ2-1; clone_size: .; d_call: .; v_call: TRBV29-1
cdr3_aa: CASTINRDYQETQYF; cdr3_nt: TGTGCCAGCACCATAAACCGGGACTATCAAGAGACCCAGTACTTC; j_call: TRBJ2-5; clone_size: .; d_call: TRBD2; v_call: TRBV11-2
cdr3_aa: CASSQDPFFSGVPQHF; cdr3_nt: TGCGCCAGCAGCCAAGATCCTTTTTTTTCGGGAGTCCCCCAGCATTTT; j_call: TRBJ1-5; clone_size: .; d_call: .; v_call: TRBV4-1
cdr3_aa: CASSETSGRKNEQFF; cdr3_nt: TGTGCCAGCAGCGAGACTAGCGGGAGAAAAAATGAGCAGTTCTTC; j_call: TRBJ2-1; clone_size: .; d_call: TRBD2; v_call: TRBV9
cdr3_aa: CASSRGIYQPQHF; cdr3_nt: TGTGCCAGCTCGAGGGGTATCTATCAGCCCCAGCATTTT; j_call: TRBJ1-5; clone_size: once; d_call: .; v_call: TRBV7-9
cdr3_aa: CASSLTGASYEQYF; cdr3_nt: TGTGCCAGCAGCCTTACAGGGGCGAGCTACGAGCAGTACTTC; j_call: TRBJ2-7; clone_size: .; d_call: TRBD1; v_call: TRBV6-5
cdr3_aa: CASSPMTGGREQFF; cdr3_nt: TGTGCCAGCAGCCCAATGACGGGGGGCAGGGAGCAGTTCTTC; j_call: TRBJ2-1; clone_size: .; d_call: .; v_call: TRBV11-3
cdr3_aa: CASTTGGADTGELFF; cdr3_nt: TGTGCCAGCACAACAGGGGGCGCGGACACCGGGGAGCTGTTTTTT; j_call: TRBJ2-2; clone_size: once; d_call: TRBD1; v_call: TRBV28
cdr3_aa: CASSSGSTDTQYF; cdr3_nt: TGCGCCAGCAGCAGCGGGAGCACAGATACGCAGTATTTT; j_call: TRBJ2-3; clone_size: .; d_call: .; v_call: TRBV5-1
cdr3_aa: CASTSGISPRSGNTIYF; cdr3_nt: TGTGCCAGCACCTCTGGGATCAGTCCGCGCTCTGGAAACACCATATATTTT; j_call: TRBJ1-3; clone_size: .; d_call: .; v_call: TRBV4-2
cdr3_aa: CASSTGTSGPGEQYF; cdr3_nt: TGTGCCAGCAGTACAGGGACTAGCGGACCAGGCGAGCAGTACTTC; j_call: TRBJ2-7; clone_size: .; d_call: TRBD2; v_call: TRBV27
cdr3_aa: CASSLGGQGYEKLFF; cdr3_nt: TGTGCCAGCAGCTTAGGGGGACAGGGGTATGAAAAACTGTTTTTT; j_call: TRBJ1-4; clone_size: .; d_call: TRBD1; v_call: TRBV7-6
cdr3_aa: CASSAYRAEQYF; cdr3_nt: TGTGCCAGCAGTGCCTACAGGGCCGAGCAGTACTTC; j_call: TRBJ2-7; clone_size: .; d_call: .; v_call: TRBV28
cdr3_aa: CASSPDGAPNEQFF; cdr3_nt: TGTGCCAGTAGTCCAGACGGGGCGCCCAATGAGCAGTTCTTC; j_call: TRBJ2-1; clone_size: few; d_call: .; v_call: TRBV19